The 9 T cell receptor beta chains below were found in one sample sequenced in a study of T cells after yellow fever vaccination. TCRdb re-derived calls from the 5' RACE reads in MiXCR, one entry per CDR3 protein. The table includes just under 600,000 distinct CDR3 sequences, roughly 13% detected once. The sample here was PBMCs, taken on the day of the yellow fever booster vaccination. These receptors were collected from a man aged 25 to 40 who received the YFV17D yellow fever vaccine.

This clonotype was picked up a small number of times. The DNA of the CDR3 is TGCGCCAGCAGCCAAGTAGCGGACCGGGAGACCCAGTACTTC. It translates to CASSQVADRETQYF. V gene TRBV4-3 combines with J gene TRBJ2-5; D possibly corresponds to TRBD2 (6 bases). This CDR3 contains 14 residues. Looked up from germline, CDR1 is LGHNA and CDR2 is YSLEER. V lost 1 base to trimming and J lost 5 bases, with 11 bases between them.

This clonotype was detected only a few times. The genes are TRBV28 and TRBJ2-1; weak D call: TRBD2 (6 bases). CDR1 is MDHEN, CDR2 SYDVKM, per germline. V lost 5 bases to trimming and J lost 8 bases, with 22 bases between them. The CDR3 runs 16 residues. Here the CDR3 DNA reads TGTGCCAGCAGTCCTTCCCCCGGACAATGGAGGGATGAGCAGTTCTTC. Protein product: CASSPSPGQWRDEQFF. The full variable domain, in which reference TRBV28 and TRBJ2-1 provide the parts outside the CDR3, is DVKVTQSSRYLVKRTGEKVFLECVQDMDHENMFWYRQDPGLGLRLIYFSYDVKMKEKGDIPEGYSVSREKKERFSLILESASTNQTSMYLCASSPSPGQWRDEQFFGPGTRLTVL.

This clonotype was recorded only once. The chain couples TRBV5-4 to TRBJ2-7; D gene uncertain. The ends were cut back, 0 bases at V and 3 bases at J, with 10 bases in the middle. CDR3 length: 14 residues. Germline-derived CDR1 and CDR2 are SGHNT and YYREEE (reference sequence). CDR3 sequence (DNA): TGTGCCAGCAGCTTGGGATCTGGGTTCTACGAGCAGTACTTC. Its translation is CASSLGSGFYEQYF.

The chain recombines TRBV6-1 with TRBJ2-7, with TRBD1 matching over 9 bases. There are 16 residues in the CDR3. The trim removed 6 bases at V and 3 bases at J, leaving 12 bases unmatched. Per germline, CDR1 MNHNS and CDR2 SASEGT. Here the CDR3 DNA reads TGTGCCAGCAGGGTCGAGTATACAGGGGGCGACTACGAGCAGTACTTC. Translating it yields CASRVEYTGGDYEQYF.

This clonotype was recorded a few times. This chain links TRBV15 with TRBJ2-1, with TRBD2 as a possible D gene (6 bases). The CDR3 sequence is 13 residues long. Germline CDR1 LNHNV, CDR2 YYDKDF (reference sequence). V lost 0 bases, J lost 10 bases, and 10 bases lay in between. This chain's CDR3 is CATSRDSREEQFF. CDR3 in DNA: TGTGCCACCAGCAGAGATAGTCGGGAGGAGCAGTTCTTC.

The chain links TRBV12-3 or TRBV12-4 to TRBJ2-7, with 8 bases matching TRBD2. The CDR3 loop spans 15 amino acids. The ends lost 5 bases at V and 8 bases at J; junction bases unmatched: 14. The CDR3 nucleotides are TGTGCCAGCAGTCTCCTAGCGGGCATGGCTGAAAAGCAGTACTTC. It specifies CASSLLAGMAEKQYF.

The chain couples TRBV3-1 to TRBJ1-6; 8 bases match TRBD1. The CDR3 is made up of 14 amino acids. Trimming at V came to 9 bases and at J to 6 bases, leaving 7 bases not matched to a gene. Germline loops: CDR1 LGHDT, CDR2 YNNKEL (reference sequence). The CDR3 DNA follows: TGTGCCAGTCAAGATACAGGGGGTAATTCACCCCTCCACTTT. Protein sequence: CASQDTGGNSPLHF.

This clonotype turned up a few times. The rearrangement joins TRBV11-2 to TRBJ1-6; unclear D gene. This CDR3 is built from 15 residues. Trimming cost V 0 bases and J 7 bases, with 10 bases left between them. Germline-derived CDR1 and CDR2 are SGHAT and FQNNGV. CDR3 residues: CASSLDLLTNSPLHF. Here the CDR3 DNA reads TGTGCCAGCAGCTTAGATCTACTGACCAATTCACCCCTCCACTTT.

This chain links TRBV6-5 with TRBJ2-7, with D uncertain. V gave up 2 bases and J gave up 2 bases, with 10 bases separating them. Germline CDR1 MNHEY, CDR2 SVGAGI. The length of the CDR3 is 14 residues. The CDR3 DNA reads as TGTGCCAGCAGTTACGAAACAGTAACCTACGAGCAGTACTTC. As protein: CASSYETVTYEQYF.